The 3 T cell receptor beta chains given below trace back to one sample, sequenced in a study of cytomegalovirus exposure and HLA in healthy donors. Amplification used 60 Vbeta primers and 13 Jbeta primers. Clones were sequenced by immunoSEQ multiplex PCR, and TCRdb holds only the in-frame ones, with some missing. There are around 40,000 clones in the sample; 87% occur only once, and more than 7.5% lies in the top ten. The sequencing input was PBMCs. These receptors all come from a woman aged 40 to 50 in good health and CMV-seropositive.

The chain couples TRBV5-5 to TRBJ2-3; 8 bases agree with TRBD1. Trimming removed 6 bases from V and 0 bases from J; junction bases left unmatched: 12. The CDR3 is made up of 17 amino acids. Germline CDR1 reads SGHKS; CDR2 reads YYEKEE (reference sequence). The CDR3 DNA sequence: TGTGCCAGCATCCTTTCAGGGGGCATCTCTAGCACAGATACGCAGTATTTT. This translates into CASILSGGISSTDTQYF. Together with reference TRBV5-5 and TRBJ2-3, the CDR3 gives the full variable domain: DAGVTQSPTHLIKTRGQQVTLRCSPISGHKSVSWYQQVLGQGPQFIFQYYEKEERGRGNFPDRFSARQFPNYSSELNVNALLLGDSALYLCASILSGGISSTDTQYFGPGTRLTVL.

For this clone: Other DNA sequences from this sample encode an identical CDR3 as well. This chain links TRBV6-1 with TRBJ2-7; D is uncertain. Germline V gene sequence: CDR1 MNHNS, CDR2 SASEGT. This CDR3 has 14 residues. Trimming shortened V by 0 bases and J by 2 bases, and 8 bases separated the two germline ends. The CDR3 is CASSEARRAYEQYF. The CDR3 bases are TGTGCCAGCAGTGAAGCGCGGCGAGCCTACGAGCAGTACTTC.

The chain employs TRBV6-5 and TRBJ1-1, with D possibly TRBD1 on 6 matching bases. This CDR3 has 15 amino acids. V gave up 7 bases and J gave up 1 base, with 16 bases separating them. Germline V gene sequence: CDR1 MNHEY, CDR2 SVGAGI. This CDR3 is CASNFLDSRNTEAFF. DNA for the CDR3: TGTGCCAGCAATTTCCTGGACAGCCGGAACACTGAAGCTTTCTTT.